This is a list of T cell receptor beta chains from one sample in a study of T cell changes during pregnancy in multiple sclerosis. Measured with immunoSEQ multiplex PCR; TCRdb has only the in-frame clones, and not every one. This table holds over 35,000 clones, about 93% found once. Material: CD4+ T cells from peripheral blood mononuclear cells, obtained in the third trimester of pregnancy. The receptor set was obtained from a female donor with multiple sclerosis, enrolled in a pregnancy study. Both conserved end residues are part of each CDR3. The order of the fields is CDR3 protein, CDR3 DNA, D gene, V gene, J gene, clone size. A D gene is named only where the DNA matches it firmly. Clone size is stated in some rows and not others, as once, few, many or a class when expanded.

CDR3: CASSLADIREQFF
DNA: TGTGCCAGCAGCTTAGCGGACATCCGGGAGCAGTTCTTC
D: .
V: TRBV7-2
J: TRBJ2-1
size: .

CDR3: CASSLAGLGNEQFF
DNA: TGTGCCAGCAGCTTGGCGGGATTGGGCAATGAGCAGTTCTTC
D: .
V: TRBV11-3
J: TRBJ2-1
size: once

CDR3: CASSEGLGVRFGYTF
DNA: TGTGCCAGCAGTGAGGGTTTAGGGGTTCGGTTTGGCTACACCTTC
D: .
V: TRBV25-1
J: TRBJ1-2
size: .

CDR3: CASRLQGFGYTF
DNA: TGTGCCAGCAGATTACAGGGCTTTGGCTACACCTTC
D: .
V: TRBV25-1
J: TRBJ1-2
size: .

CDR3: CASSQGGGRLYGYTF
DNA: TGTGCCAGCAGCCAAGGAGGGGGCAGACTCTATGGCTACACCTTC
D: TRBD1
V: TRBV14
J: TRBJ1-2
size: .

CDR3: CAWSQRRGAANWEQYF
DNA: TGTGCCTGGAGCCAACGACGAGGCGCAGCAAATTGGGAGCAGTACTTC
D: .
V: TRBV30
J: TRBJ2-7
size: .

CDR3: CSATNTEAFF
DNA: TGCAGCGCAACAAACACTGAAGCTTTCTTT
D: .
V: TRBV29-1
J: TRBJ1-1
size: .

CDR3: CASSDGTSGNEQFF
DNA: TGTGCCAGCAGTGACGGGACTAGCGGCAATGAGCAGTTCTTC
D: TRBD2
V: TRBV6-4
J: TRBJ2-1
size: .

CDR3: CASRPGTSSTEAYEQYF
DNA: TGCGCCAGCAGGCCCGGGACTAGCTCCACAGAGGCCTACGAGCAGTACTTC
D: TRBD2
V: TRBV10-1
J: TRBJ2-7
size: .

CDR3: CASSAPGQGAYEQYF
DNA: TGTGCCAGCAGCGCGCCGGGACAGGGAGCCTACGAGCAGTACTTC
D: TRBD1
V: TRBV5-4
J: TRBJ2-7
size: .

CDR3: CASSLGLGNEKLFF
DNA: TGTGCCAGCAGCTTAGGGCTTGGTAATGAAAAACTGTTTTTT
D: .
V: TRBV7-6
J: TRBJ1-4
size: .

CDR3: CASRDRYGETQYF
DNA: TGTGCCAGCAGGGACAGGTATGGGGAGACCCAGTACTTC
D: TRBD1
V: TRBV6-1
J: TRBJ2-5
size: .

CDR3: CASSVGQGNTEAFF
DNA: TGTGCCAGCAGTGTGGGACAGGGGAACACTGAAGCTTTCTTT
D: TRBD1
V: TRBV6-1
J: TRBJ1-1
size: .

CDR3: CSGLGTTGEETQYF
DNA: TGCAGCGGGTTGGGAACAACAGGGGAAGAGACCCAGTACTTC
D: TRBD1
V: TRBV29-1
J: TRBJ2-5
size: .

CDR3: CASSQDGAVRNYGYTF
DNA: TGCGCCAGCAGCCAAGACGGAGCAGTAAGGAACTATGGCTACACCTTC
D: .
V: TRBV4-1
J: TRBJ1-2
size: once

CDR3: CASSPVTGVTGELFF
DNA: TGTGCCAGCAGCCCAGTGACAGGGGTGACCGGGGAGCTGTTTTTT
D: TRBD1
V: TRBV7-2
J: TRBJ2-2
size: .

CDR3: CASSPTRTANYGYTF
DNA: TGTGCCAGCTCACCTACACGGACAGCGAACTATGGCTACACCTTC
D: .
V: TRBV18
J: TRBJ1-2
size: .

CDR3: CSVIATGGGETQYF
DNA: TGCAGCGTTATTGCAACGGGAGGCGGAGAGACCCAGTACTTC
D: TRBD2
V: TRBV29-1
J: TRBJ2-5
size: .

CDR3: CASIMKPGGEQFF
DNA: TGTGCCAGCATCATGAAACCTGGCGGCGAGCAGTTCTTC
D: .
V: TRBV5-4
J: TRBJ2-1
size: .

CDR3: CASGLVRGVQPQHF
DNA: TGTGCTAGTGGTTTGGTACGGGGAGTCCAGCCCCAGCATTTT
D: .
V: TRBV12-5
J: TRBJ1-5
size: .

CDR3: CASIPAPIPGQQNEQFF
DNA: TGCGCCAGCATTCCGGCACCCATTCCAGGACAGCAGAATGAGCAGTTCTTC
D: .
V: TRBV4-1
J: TRBJ2-1
size: .

CDR3: CASGGQAGYEQYF
DNA: TGTGCCAGCGGGGGACAGGCAGGCTACGAGCAGTACTTC
D: TRBD1
V: TRBV6-1
J: TRBJ2-7
size: .

CDR3: CASSLGGSLSKNIQYF
DNA: TGTGCCAGCAGCTTGGGCGGGAGCTTGTCCAAAAACATTCAGTACTTC
D: TRBD2
V: TRBV5-4
J: TRBJ2-4
size: .

CDR3: CASSYFGGNSNEQFF
DNA: TGTGCCAGCAGTTACTTTGGCGGGAATAGCAATGAGCAGTTCTTC
D: .
V: TRBV6-5
J: TRBJ2-1
size: .

CDR3: CASSYGGFADEQFF
DNA: TGTGCCAGCAGTTATGGGGGCTTCGCGGATGAGCAGTTCTTC
D: .
V: TRBV6-6
J: TRBJ2-1
size: .

CDR3: CASRGRDTATNEKLFF
DNA: TGTGCCAGCAGGGGGAGGGACACTGCAACTAATGAAAAACTGTTTTTT
D: .
V: TRBV28
J: TRBJ1-4
size: .

CDR3: CASSPWDTMMDTGELFF
DNA: TGTGCCAGTAGTCCCTGGGACACGATGATGGACACCGGGGAGCTGTTTTTT
D: .
V: TRBV19
J: TRBJ2-2
size: .

CDR3: CASRGTGGYNEQFF
DNA: TGTGCCAGCAGGGGGACAGGGGGCTACAATGAGCAGTTCTTC
D: TRBD1
V: TRBV2
J: TRBJ2-1
size: .

CDR3: CSVDDQAGGYYNEQFF
DNA: TGCAGCGTCGACGACCAAGCGGGGGGATATTACAATGAGCAGTTCTTC
D: TRBD2
V: TRBV29-1
J: TRBJ2-1
size: .

CDR3: CASSRTGTGHYGYTF
DNA: TGTGCCAGTAGCCGTACCGGGACAGGGCACTATGGCTACACCTTC
D: TRBD1
V: TRBV19
J: TRBJ1-2
size: .

CDR3: CAWRQLNTEAFF
DNA: TGTGCCTGGAGACAACTGAACACTGAAGCTTTCTTT
D: .
V: TRBV30
J: TRBJ1-1
size: .

CDR3: CAISAFQLAGAYNEQFF
DNA: TGTGCCATCAGTGCGTTTCAACTAGCGGGAGCCTACAATGAGCAGTTCTTC
D: TRBD2
V: TRBV10-3
J: TRBJ2-1
size: .

CDR3: CASSEGSGLEQYF
DNA: TGTGCCAGCAGTGAAGGCTCAGGGCTCGAGCAGTACTTC
D: .
V: TRBV6-1
J: TRBJ2-7
size: once

CDR3: CASSLTGIYEQYF
DNA: TGTGCCAGTAGCCTGACAGGAATCTACGAGCAGTACTTC
D: .
V: TRBV19
J: TRBJ2-7
size: few

CDR3: CASSLIRGNNYGYTF
DNA: TGTGCCAGCAGCTTAATAAGGGGAAATAACTATGGCTACACCTTC
D: .
V: TRBV7-8
J: TRBJ1-2
size: .

CDR3: CASRRSGGYQPQHF
DNA: TGTGCCAGCCGAAGATCCGGGGGTTATCAGCCCCAGCATTTT
D: .
V: TRBV19
J: TRBJ1-5
size: .

CDR3: CASKDRGSYADTQYF
DNA: TGTGCCAGCAAAGACAGGGGGAGTTACGCAGATACGCAGTATTTT
D: TRBD1
V: TRBV2
J: TRBJ2-3
size: .

CDR3: CATSRTGRYEQYF
DNA: TGTGCCACCAGCAGGACAGGGCGCTACGAGCAGTACTTC
D: TRBD1
V: TRBV15
J: TRBJ2-7
size: .

CDR3: CASSTGLGTDTQYF
DNA: TGTGCCAGCAGCACAGGGTTGGGCACAGATACGCAGTATTTT
D: .
V: TRBV7-2
J: TRBJ2-3
size: .

CDR3: CASSLRGRGNYEQYF
DNA: TGTGCCAGTAGCCTACGTGGCAGGGGAAACTACGAGCAGTACTTC
D: .
V: TRBV19
J: TRBJ2-7
size: .

CDR3: CASRNAGGGTDTQYF
DNA: TGTGCCAGTAGGAACGCGGGAGGGGGCACAGATACGCAGTATTTT
D: TRBD2
V: TRBV19
J: TRBJ2-3
size: .

CDR3: CASSGTSDTEAFF
DNA: TGTGCCAGCTCAGGGACATCCGACACTGAAGCTTTCTTT
D: .
V: TRBV18
J: TRBJ1-1
size: .